This TCR beta chain was identified during a study of control samples from healthy donors and cancer patients. This clone occurred a few times. Only in-frame clones appear in the TCRdb table, and some are missing; sequencing was by immunoSEQ multiplex PCR. Of 150,000 or so clones in the sample, around 90% were seen once. The CDR3 runs to 15 residues. The V and J ends lost 7 bases and 5 bases respectively, with 18 bases between them. Germline-derived CDR1 and CDR2 are SGHRS and YFSETQ. The J gene is TRBJ1-4, the V gene TRBV5-1, with D possibly TRBD1 on 6 matching bases. Sample: blood. This receptor was identified in a man aged 18 to 35 in good health. This CDR3 reads CASRTGGGLNEKLFF. The CDR3 DNA follows: TGCGCCAGCCGGACGGGAGGGGGATTAAATGAAAAACTGTTTTTT.